The T cell receptor beta chain described here comes from a study of blood T cell repertoires in COVID-19. About the study: Sources were T cells, B-cell-depleted T cells, or PBMCs; the material itself was cDNA or gDNA.

Allocation to cohorts depended on clinical history reported by the participants. Sequencing was performed with immunoSEQ multiplex PCR; in TCRdb, only in-frame clones are kept and a portion is missing. This sample has 300,000 to 350,000 clones, with over 75% found just once. Germline CDR1 and CDR2: MDHEN and SYDVKM. This CDR3 spans 14 amino acids. Trimming left V 6 bases short and J 3 bases short, with 14 bases between. The rearrangement uses TRBV28 and TRBJ1-2; possible D gene TRBD1, 5 bases. Sequencing was done on a sample of PBMCs or T cells enriched from blood (not recorded which). This receptor was identified in a woman in her thirties who had recovered from COVID-19. The CDR3 sequence: CASSLPRQHYGYTF. The CDR3 coding sequence is TGTGCCAGCAGCCTACCCCGACAGCACTATGGCTACACCTTC.